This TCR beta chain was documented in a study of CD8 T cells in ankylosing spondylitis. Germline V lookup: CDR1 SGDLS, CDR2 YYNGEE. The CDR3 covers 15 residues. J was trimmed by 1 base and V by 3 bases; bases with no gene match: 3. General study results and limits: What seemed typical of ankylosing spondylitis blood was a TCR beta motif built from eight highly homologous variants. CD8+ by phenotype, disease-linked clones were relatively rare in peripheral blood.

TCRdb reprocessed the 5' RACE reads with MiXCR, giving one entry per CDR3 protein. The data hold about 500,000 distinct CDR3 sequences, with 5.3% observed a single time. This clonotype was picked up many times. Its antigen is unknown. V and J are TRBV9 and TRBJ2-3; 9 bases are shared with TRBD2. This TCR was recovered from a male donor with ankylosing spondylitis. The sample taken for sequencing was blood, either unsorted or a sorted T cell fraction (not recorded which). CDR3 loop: CASSGTSARTDTQYF. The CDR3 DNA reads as TGTGCCAGCAGCGGGACTAGCGCACGCACAGATACGCAGTATTTT.